This T cell receptor (beta chain) was observed in a study of response to subunit inactivated influenza vaccine. TCRdb recomputed calls from the RT-PCR reads with MiXCR, one row per CDR3 protein. Among 650,000 to 850,000 distinct CDR3 sequences, approximately 15% were seen once, and the ten largest hold approximately 6.5%. Germline CDR1 SGHRS, CDR2 YFSETQ. Losses at the gene ends were 4 bases for V and 5 bases for J; bases not matched to a gene: 10. CDR3 size: 16 residues. Remarks on this clonotype: Its antigen is unidentified.

Findings of the study overall: A suggestion made by the authors is that each seasonal influenza vaccination recruits few new T cells.

The sample in question was PBMCs from blood, obtained roughly 2 weeks before vaccination. The chain couples TRBV5-1 to TRBJ2-5; 11 bases fit TRBD2. This TCR was sampled from a man aged 45-65 years who received an inactivated influenza vaccine. The chain's CDR3 is CASSRNLAGGQETQYF. In DNA form, the CDR3 reads TGCGCCAGCAGCAGGAACTTAGCGGGGGGGCAGGAGACCCAGTACTTC.